Below, 9 T cell receptor beta chains from the same sample are listed, as sequenced in a study of blood T cell repertoires in COVID-19. The method was immunoSEQ multiplex PCR; TCRdb's version includes in-frame clones alone and lacks a portion of them. This table has tens of thousands of clones, 84% appearing once. Sequenced input: peripheral blood. The receptors were gathered from a man between 60 and 75 years old with acute or convalescent COVID-19.

The J gene is TRBJ1-1, the V gene TRBV7-3; the D gene is possibly TRBD1 (5 bases). The CDR3 is 14 amino acids. Germline V lookup: CDR1 SGHTA, CDR2 FQGTGA. V lost 0 bases to trimming and J lost 5 bases, with 10 bases between them. The CDR3 sequence: CASSLTGVRTEAFF. In DNA form, the CDR3 reads TGTGCCAGCAGCTTAACAGGGGTACGAACTGAAGCTTTCTTT.

This clone was seen more than once but under ten times. This chain links TRBV30 with TRBJ2-2; D gene ambiguous. From germline, CDR1 is GTSNPN and CDR2 SVGIG (reference sequence). The V and J ends lost 3 bases and 1 base respectively, with 9 bases between them. The CDR3 totals 14 residues. DNA for the CDR3: TGTGCCTGGAGACGGGTGGGGAACACCGGGGAGCTGTTTTTT. As protein: CAWRRVGNTGELFF.

This chain joins TRBV3-1 (or the pseudogene TRBV3-2) and TRBJ2-7; 11 nucleotides agree with TRBD1. Per the germline V gene, CDR1 is LGHDT and CDR2 is YNNKEL (reference sequence). V lost 1 base, J lost 3 bases, and 8 bases stayed unmatched. The CDR3 contains 17 residues. The CDR3 nucleotides are TGTGCCAGCAGCCAAGTCTATATCGGGACAGGGGGCTACGAGCAGTACTTC. It translates to CASSQVYIGTGGYEQYF.

CDR3 nucleotide sequence: TGTGCCAGCAGCCGCGACAGACACTACGAGCAGTACTTC. This translates into CASSRDRHYEQYF. The chain links TRBV7-8 to TRBJ2-7; the D gene is possibly TRBD1 (5 bases). V gave up 5 bases and J gave up 3 bases, with 11 bases separating them. The CDR3 runs 13 residues. The germline V gene encodes CDR1 SGHVS and CDR2 FQNEAQ.

The chain employs TRBV28 and TRBJ2-2; TRBD2 agrees at 9 bases. The junction had 8 bases not matched to a gene; V was cut back by 8 bases and J by 1 base. This CDR3 contains 16 residues. Germline lookup yields CDR1 MDHEN and CDR2 SYDVKM. This CDR3 is CASRASGALNTGELFF. The DNA of the CDR3 is TGTGCCAGCCGGGCTAGCGGGGCCTTGAACACCGGGGAGCTGTTTTTT.

The chain carries TRBV7-9 and TRBJ1-1; 7 bases fit TRBD1. The CDR3 is made up of 13 amino acids. CDR1 and CDR2 (germline): SEHNR, FQNEAQ (reference sequence). V trimming: 2 bases; J trimming: 4 bases; junction bases outside the gene matches: 1. In DNA form, the CDR3 reads TGTGCCAGCAGCTTACAGGGGGGCACTGAAGCTTTCTTT. This encodes CASSLQGGTEAFF.

This chain links TRBV11-2 with TRBJ2-2; TRBD1 is a possible D gene (6 bases). The CDR3 is 16 amino acids. Germline V gene sequence: CDR1 SGHAT, CDR2 FQNNGV. The V and J ends lost 6 bases and 4 bases respectively, with 18 bases between them. The CDR3 here is CASRGFPGHSTGELFF. CDR3 in DNA: TGTGCCAGCAGGGGTTTTCCGGGACATAGCACCGGGGAGCTGTTTTTT.

The chain is built from TRBV5-4 and TRBJ2-1; TRBD2 might be the D (6 bases). Germline values: CDR1 SGHNT, CDR2 YYREEE (reference sequence). This CDR3 is 14 amino acids long. Trimming removed 4 bases at V and 10 bases at J, with 18 bases between. CDR3 DNA: TGTGCCAGCAGCGGGGGGACTCCCGGATGGGAGCAGTTCTTC. Translating it yields CASSGGTPGWEQFF. Using reference TRBV5-4 and TRBJ2-1 for the parts outside the CDR3, the full variable domain is ETGVTQSPTHLIKTRGQQVTLRCSSQSGHNTVSWYQQALGQGPQFIFQYYREEENGRGNFPPRFSGLQFPNYSSELNVNALELDDSALYLCASSGGTPGWEQFFGPGTRLTVL.

The chain couples TRBV9 to TRBJ1-6; D is unclear. Trimming took 4 bases from V and 7 from J, leaving 12 bases between them. The CDR3 length is 14 residues. The germline V gene encodes CDR1 SGDLS and CDR2 YYNGEE. The CDR3 loop reads CASSPRSLNSPLHF. CDR3 coding DNA: TGTGCCAGCAGCCCCCGTTCTCTCAATTCACCCCTCCACTTT.